This T cell receptor beta chain was sequenced in a study of response to subunit inactivated influenza vaccine. This CDR3 has 13 amino acids. The germline V and J ends were trimmed by 3 bases and 8 bases, with 14 bases remaining between them. The germline gives CDR1 DFQATT, CDR2 SNEGSKA (reference sequence). TCRdb recomputed calls from the RT-PCR reads with MiXCR, one row per CDR3 protein. The table has a few hundred thousand distinct CDR3 sequences, under 8.5% seen once. This clonotype was seen a few times. This receptor was obtained from a man aged 50-75 years who received an inactivated influenza vaccine. Here the sequenced sample was PBMCs from blood, taken less than 25 months after vaccination. The chain links TRBV20-1 to TRBJ2-1; tentative D call: TRBD1 (6 bases). The CDR3 sequence is CSARGRDTYEQFF. CDR3 DNA: TGCAGTGCTAGGGGACGGGACACCTATGAGCAGTTCTTC.